This T cell receptor beta chain originates from a study of blood T cell repertoires in COVID-19. Across the whole study: Whether acute or convalescent, the COVID-19 samples came from the United States, Italy and Spain.

V gave up 3 bases and J gave up 9 bases, with 18 bases separating them. The CDR3 is 15 residues long. Germline assignment: CDR1 LNHDA and CDR2 SQIVND (reference sequence). Sequencing was performed with immunoSEQ multiplex PCR; in TCRdb, only in-frame clones are kept and a portion is missing. The table shows approximately 220,000 clones, with 86% occurring only once. Material: peripheral blood. This clonotype originated in a woman aged 45-65 years with acute or convalescent COVID-19. The J gene is TRBJ2-1, the V gene TRBV19; weak D call: TRBD2 (5 bases). The DNA for the CDR3 is TGTGCCAGTAGTATGGGGAGCCTAGGCGAGGGTGAGCAGTTCTTC. It is translated as CASSMGSLGEGEQFF.